The 4 T cell receptor beta chains below come from one sample, sequenced in a study of cytomegalovirus exposure and HLA in healthy donors. PCR used 60 Vbeta primers and 13 Jbeta primers. Profiling relied on immunoSEQ multiplex PCR, and the TCRdb table lists in-frame clones only, not all of them. The sample contains around 200,000 clones, under 85% of which appear only once. The specimen was PBMCs. These receptor sequences come from a man aged 50-60 years in good health and CMV-seronegative.

This chain connects TRBV5-1 to TRBJ2-7, with 12 positions matching TRBD1. J lost 6 bases, V lost 4 bases, and 14 bases had no gene match. Germline V lookup: CDR1 SGHRS, CDR2 YFSETQ. This CDR3 is 17 amino acids long. CDR3: CASSESIGTGGQAEQYF. The CDR3 DNA sequence: TGCGCCAGCAGCGAATCCATCGGGACAGGGGGCCAGGCCGAGCAGTACTTC.

V and J are TRBV19 and TRBJ1-4, with D possibly TRBD1 on 5 matching bases. Per germline, CDR1 LNHDA and CDR2 SQIVND (reference sequence). CDR3 length: 16 amino acids. Trimming stripped 3 bases from V and 8 bases from J, with 19 bases between. The CDR3 DNA follows: TGTGCCAGTAGTATGAAGATCGACAGCAGGTGGGAAAAACTGTTTTTT. Protein product: CASSMKIDSRWEKLFF.

The rearrangement joins TRBV28 to TRBJ2-7; D gene uncertain. The V end lost 5 bases, the J end lost 4 bases, and 15 bases lay between the germline ends. The CDR3 is 14 amino acids. Germline V gives CDR1 MDHEN, CDR2 SYDVKM. CDR3 nucleotides: TGTGCCAGCAGTCCCCCCGAGGTAAGGTACGAGCAGTACTTC. Amino acids: CASSPPEVRYEQYF.

This sequence joins TRBV7-9 and TRBJ1-2; D gene uncertain. The CDR3 runs 15 residues. V gave up 3 bases and J gave up 4 bases, with 15 bases separating them. The germline gives CDR1 SEHNR, CDR2 FQNEAQ (reference sequence). The CDR3 is CASSFIAEAPYGYTF. For the CDR3, the DNA is TGTGCCAGCAGCTTTATTGCGGAGGCGCCCTATGGCTACACCTTC. The full variable domain, completed using reference TRBV7-9 and TRBJ1-2, is DTGVSQNPRHKITKRGQNVTFRCDPISEHNRLYWYRQTLGQGPEFLTYFQNEAQLEKSRLLSDRFSAERPKGSFSTLEIQRTEQGDSAMYLCASSFIAEAPYGYTFGSGTRLTVV.